This TCR beta chain was sequenced for a study of blood T cell repertoires in COVID-19. Produced via immunoSEQ multiplex PCR; TCRdb's table is partial and in-frame only. The sample shows approximately 250,000 clones, roughly 82% of them seen only once. The table lists this clone with a count of one. Trimming took off 0 bases at V and 2 bases at J, with 8 bases between the two ends. Germline-derived CDR1 and CDR2 are SGHNT and YYREEE (reference sequence). CDR3 length equals 15 residues. The V gene is TRBV5-4, the J gene TRBJ2-2; TRBD1 is a possible D gene (6 bases). This TCR was sampled from a woman over 75 with COVID-19, enrolled during active disease. Source material: peripheral blood. CDR3 loop: CASSLGGQNTGELFF. DNA of the CDR3: TGTGCCAGCAGCTTGGGGGGACAAAACACCGGGGAGCTGTTTTTT. Based on the CDR3 plus reference TRBV5-4 and TRBJ2-2, the full variable domain is ETGVTQSPTHLIKTRGQQVTLRCSSQSGHNTVSWYQQALGQGPQFIFQYYREEENGRGNFPPRFSGLQFPNYSSELNVNALELDDSALYLCASSLGGQNTGELFFGEGSRLTVL.